This T cell receptor beta chain comes out of a study of blood T cell repertoires in COVID-19. Study as a whole: Sample material is recorded as cDNA or gDNA derived from T cells, B-cell-depleted T cells, or PBMCs.

Original handling: Estimated nucleated cell counts came from reference gene primer amplification. This table comes from immunoSEQ multiplex PCR, and its TCRdb copy is limited to in-frame clones, with some not included. V, J and clone size reflect that table, while D and trimming were determined from the DNA. This table holds 64,000 or so clones, around 73% found once. The CDR3 is 15 residues long. Germline CDR1 is LGHDT and CDR2 is YNNKEL (reference sequence). V lost 3 bases, J lost 2 bases, and 12 bases lay in between. Input material: peripheral blood. This chain connects TRBV3-1 (or the pseudogene TRBV3-2) to TRBJ2-3; D unresolved. The sequence was obtained from an older man with acute or convalescent COVID-19. The CDR3 DNA is TGTGCCAGCAGCCAGACGACATCCCACACAGATACGCAGTATTTT. Protein sequence: CASSQTTSHTDTQYF.